This T cell receptor (beta chain) derives from a study of shared clonotypes between healthy human individuals. Germline V gene data show CDR1 as SGHVS and CDR2 as FNYEAQ. V lost 4 bases, J lost 3 bases, and 4 bases stayed unmatched. The CDR3 runs 15 residues. In regard to this clone: Other DNA sequences in the sample encode the same CDR3.

The unsorted PBMC replicate PCRs were performed with about 300 ng DNA, roughly 30,000 T cell genomes. TCRdb's table, derived via immunoSEQ multiplex PCR, lists solely in-frame clones and lacks some. Of around 480,000 clones listed, over 75% were seen once; the top ten hold about an eighth. Sequencing used PBMCs. The chain recombines TRBV7-6 with TRBJ2-7, with 12 positions matching TRBD1. The source of this sequence is a woman between 40 and 55 years old in good health. Some clones in this sample may be carry-over from other donors' samples. CDR3 amino acids: CASSSGTGGLYEQYF. The CDR3 DNA reads as TGTGCCAGCAGCTCGGGGACAGGGGGCCTCTACGAGCAGTACTTC.